This TCR beta chain comes out of a study of spatial heterogeneity in lung cancer. Whole-study results and caveats: Circulating ubiquitous expanded tumor TCRs were observed more frequently at resection than at follow-up.

This clonotype was observed a handful of times. Antigen specificity is unknown. TCR cDNA molecules each had a unique molecular identifier. TCRdb itself ran the 5' RACE reads through MiXCR, one entry per CDR3 protein. The table shows more than 60,000 distinct CDR3 sequences, with 7% to 9% occurring only once. Sample time point: sample taken at primary tumor resection. The study sequenced unsorted whole RNA from tumor, nontumor lung or frozen PBMC. V lost 3 bases and J lost 1, with 10 bases in between. CDR1 and CDR2 (germline): LNHDA, SQIVND (reference sequence). CDR3 length: 14 residues. The starting material was PBMCs, obtained at surgery. The sequence was collected from a male donor with early-stage non-small cell lung cancer. The gene calls are TRBV19 and TRBJ2-7; D might be TRBD2 (6 bases). The CDR3 DNA follows: TGTGCCAGTAGTATTGTGGAGGGGTCCTACGAGCAGTACTTC. Its protein product is CASSIVEGSYEQYF.